These T cell receptor beta chains were read from a single sample in a study of blood T cells in healthy people across ages. One entry per CDR3 protein results from TCRdb running MiXCR on the 5' RACE reads. The sample includes hundreds of thousands of distinct CDR3 sequences, more than 20% of them seen just once. The sample consisted of blood. These receptors originate from a man in his 70s in good health. Both conserved end residues are part of each CDR3. Fields, in order: clone size, J gene, D gene, V gene, CDR3 DNA, CDR3 protein. D genes are given only for firm matches. A clone size is listed for some rows: how often the clone was seen (once, few, many), or a class if it is expanded.

clone_size: once; j_call: TRBJ1-1; d_call: .; v_call: TRBV20-1; cdr3_nt: TGCAGATATCCGGGACAAATGAACACTGAAGCTTTCTTT; cdr3_aa: CRYPGQMNTEAFF
clone_size: .; j_call: TRBJ2-3; d_call: .; v_call: TRBV7-9; cdr3_nt: TGTGCCAGCAGCCGACTCGACAGCACAGATACGCAGTATTTT; cdr3_aa: CASSRLDSTDTQYF
clone_size: few; j_call: TRBJ2-2; d_call: .; v_call: TRBV15; cdr3_nt: TGTGCCACCAGCAGAGATCTTGGCACCACCGGGGAGCTGTTTTTT; cdr3_aa: CATSRDLGTTGELFF
clone_size: few; j_call: TRBJ2-5; d_call: TRBD1; v_call: TRBV28; cdr3_nt: TGTGCCAGCAGTTCCCGGACAGGGTCTAGAGAGACCCAGTACTTC; cdr3_aa: CASSSRTGSRETQYF
clone_size: few; j_call: TRBJ2-1; d_call: TRBD1; v_call: TRBV2; cdr3_nt: TGTGCCAGCAGCGGGGACAGATTATCATACAATGAGCAGTTCTTC; cdr3_aa: CASSGDRLSYNEQFF
clone_size: few; j_call: TRBJ1-4; d_call: TRBD1; v_call: TRBV3-1; cdr3_nt: TGTGCCAGCAGCCAAGGGGACAGGGCGGCTAATGAAAAACTGTTTTTT; cdr3_aa: CASSQGDRAANEKLFF
clone_size: few; j_call: TRBJ2-7; d_call: .; v_call: TRBV3-1; cdr3_nt: TGTGCCAGCAGCCAAGAAGCGTTGGCCTACGAGCAGTACTTC; cdr3_aa: CASSQEALAYEQYF
clone_size: many; j_call: TRBJ2-5; d_call: .; v_call: TRBV25-1; cdr3_nt: TGTGCCAGCAGTTTGGAGTTTCAAGAGACCCAGTACTTC; cdr3_aa: CASSLEFQETQYF
clone_size: few; j_call: TRBJ2-4; d_call: TRBD2; v_call: TRBV28; cdr3_nt: TGTGCCAGCAGTGCAATAGCGGGAGTGAGTAACATTCAGTACTTC; cdr3_aa: CASSAIAGVSNIQYF
clone_size: .; j_call: TRBJ2-2; d_call: .; v_call: TRBV7-7; cdr3_nt: TGTGCTAGCAGCCGACCCCTAGGGGAGACCGGGGAGCTGTTTTTT; cdr3_aa: CASSRPLGETGELFF
clone_size: .; j_call: TRBJ2-3; d_call: TRBD2; v_call: TRBV20-1; cdr3_nt: TGCAGTGCTAGAGTACGGGGGAGGGCCAGTAGCACAGATACGCAGTATTTT; cdr3_aa: CSARVRGRASSTDTQYF
clone_size: few; j_call: TRBJ2-5; d_call: .; v_call: TRBV29-1; cdr3_nt: TGCAGCGTTAGGGACCCAGAGACCCAGTACTTC; cdr3_aa: CSVRDPETQYF
clone_size: .; j_call: TRBJ1-1; d_call: .; v_call: TRBV7-9; cdr3_nt: TGTGCCAGCAGCCCGTCCCGCCTGAACACTGAAGCTTTCTTT; cdr3_aa: CASSPSRLNTEAFF
clone_size: few; j_call: TRBJ1-2; d_call: .; v_call: TRBV29-1; cdr3_nt: TGCAGCGTTGAAGTCCCAATGGGTAGTTATGGCTACACCTTC; cdr3_aa: CSVEVPMGSYGYTF
clone_size: few; j_call: TRBJ1-4; d_call: TRBD1; v_call: TRBV20-1; cdr3_nt: TGCAGTGCTAGAGGGACAGGTTATGCAACTAATGAAAAACTGTTTTTT; cdr3_aa: CSARGTGYATNEKLFF
clone_size: .; j_call: TRBJ1-2; d_call: .; v_call: TRBV29-1; cdr3_nt: TGCAGCGTTGAGGTGGTAGGGGGTGGCTACACCTTC; cdr3_aa: CSVEVVGGGYTF
clone_size: few; j_call: TRBJ2-4; d_call: TRBD2; v_call: TRBV5-6; cdr3_nt: TGTGCCAGCAGCGGAATAGCGGGAGGGAAAAACATTCAGTACTTC; cdr3_aa: CASSGIAGGKNIQYF
clone_size: .; j_call: TRBJ2-5; d_call: .; v_call: TRBV29-1; cdr3_nt: TGCAGCGTTGAAGCGGCTGTCAGCCAAGAGACCCAGTACTTC; cdr3_aa: CSVEAAVSQETQYF
clone_size: few; j_call: TRBJ2-5; d_call: .; v_call: TRBV18; cdr3_nt: TGTGCCAGCTCACCACGGGAAACTCAAGAGACCCAGTACTTC; cdr3_aa: CASSPRETQETQYF
clone_size: medium-sized; j_call: TRBJ2-5; d_call: .; v_call: TRBV13; cdr3_nt: TGTGCCAGCCAAGCTTGGGAAGGGGAGACCCAGTACTTC; cdr3_aa: CASQAWEGETQYF
clone_size: many; j_call: TRBJ2-1; d_call: .; v_call: TRBV2; cdr3_nt: TGTGCCAGCAGTAAATTACAGGGCGATGAGCAGTTCTTC; cdr3_aa: CASSKLQGDEQFF
clone_size: .; j_call: TRBJ2-3; d_call: .; v_call: TRBV20-1; cdr3_nt: TGCAGTGCTAGATCGTACACCTCAGGGGAGACGCAGTATTTT; cdr3_aa: CSARSYTSGETQYF
clone_size: .; j_call: TRBJ1-4; d_call: .; v_call: TRBV6-2/TRBV6-3; cdr3_nt: TGTGCCAGCACCGATCCGGGACACAATGAAAAACTGTTTTTT; cdr3_aa: CASTDPGHNEKLFF
clone_size: .; j_call: TRBJ2-5; d_call: .; v_call: TRBV12-3/TRBV12-4; cdr3_nt: TGTGCCAGCAGCCAAACCGCGGTCTTCGGTGGTGGAGAGACCCAGTACTTC; cdr3_aa: CASSQTAVFGGGETQYF
clone_size: few; j_call: TRBJ2-3; d_call: .; v_call: TRBV29-1; cdr3_nt: TGCAGCGTTGAACCTGGGCAGGCCACAGATACGCAGTATTTT; cdr3_aa: CSVEPGQATDTQYF
clone_size: few; j_call: TRBJ2-7; d_call: .; v_call: TRBV4-1; cdr3_nt: TGCGCCAGCAGCCAAGATTATTACGAGCAGTACTTC; cdr3_aa: CASSQDYYEQYF
clone_size: few; j_call: TRBJ1-5; d_call: .; v_call: TRBV3-1; cdr3_nt: TGTGCCAGCAGCCACAGGGGAGGCGGTCAGCCCCAGCATTTT; cdr3_aa: CASSHRGGGQPQHF
clone_size: many; j_call: TRBJ2-1; d_call: .; v_call: TRBV5-1; cdr3_nt: TGCGCCAGCAGCTTGTGGGCTACGGAGGATGAGCAGTTCTTC; cdr3_aa: CASSLWATEDEQFF
clone_size: few; j_call: TRBJ2-5; d_call: .; v_call: TRBV29-1; cdr3_nt: TGCAGCGTTGTATGGGGGAAGGAGACCCAGTACTTC; cdr3_aa: CSVVWGKETQYF
clone_size: few; j_call: TRBJ2-5; d_call: .; v_call: TRBV29-1; cdr3_nt: TGCAGCGTTGTGCCGGGGTTCTCGGAGACCCAGTACTTC; cdr3_aa: CSVVPGFSETQYF
clone_size: once; j_call: TRBJ1-3; d_call: .; v_call: TRBV5-1; cdr3_nt: TGCGCCAGCAGCGTGTACAGCCCCTCTGGAAACACCATATATTTT; cdr3_aa: CASSVYSPSGNTIYF
clone_size: .; j_call: TRBJ2-1; d_call: .; v_call: TRBV15; cdr3_nt: TGTGCCACCAGCAGAGAGCGGAGTCAGGATGAGCAGTTCTTC; cdr3_aa: CATSRERSQDEQFF
clone_size: many; j_call: TRBJ1-1; d_call: .; v_call: TRBV14; cdr3_nt: TGTGCCAGCAGCGAAGGCTCTGAAGCTTTCTTT; cdr3_aa: CASSEGSEAFF
clone_size: few; j_call: TRBJ2-2; d_call: .; v_call: TRBV6-5; cdr3_nt: TGTGCCAGCACCCGGGAGATCCCGGGCGGGGAGCTGTTTTTT; cdr3_aa: CASTREIPGGELFF
clone_size: many; j_call: TRBJ2-4; d_call: TRBD2; v_call: TRBV10-3; cdr3_nt: TGTGCCATCAGTGAGTCGGCTAGCGGATACAAAAACATTCAGTACTTC; cdr3_aa: CAISESASGYKNIQYF
clone_size: few; j_call: TRBJ1-1; d_call: .; v_call: TRBV6-5; cdr3_nt: TGTGCCAGCAGTTACAAGGGTTGGGGGACTGAAGCTTTCTTT; cdr3_aa: CASSYKGWGTEAFF
clone_size: .; j_call: TRBJ2-7; d_call: .; v_call: TRBV7-2; cdr3_nt: TGTGCCAGCAGCCCCCGCCCAGGGGTGATCACCTACGAGCAGTACTTC; cdr3_aa: CASSPRPGVITYEQYF
clone_size: .; j_call: TRBJ2-3; d_call: TRBD2; v_call: TRBV20-1; cdr3_nt: TGCAGTGCAACTCCTAGCGGGAGGATGACAGATACGCAGTATTTT; cdr3_aa: CSATPSGRMTDTQYF
clone_size: few; j_call: TRBJ2-4; d_call: .; v_call: TRBV20-1; cdr3_nt: TGCAGTGCTAGTATCCCAGGGAGTTACATTCAGTACTTC; cdr3_aa: CSASIPGSYIQYF
clone_size: .; j_call: TRBJ2-7; d_call: .; v_call: TRBV3-1; cdr3_nt: TGTGCCAGCAGCGAAGTGGGGCTAGCGAAGAACGAGCAGTACTTC; cdr3_aa: CASSEVGLAKNEQYF
clone_size: .; j_call: TRBJ1-5; d_call: TRBD1; v_call: TRBV2; cdr3_nt: TGTGCCAGCAGTGGAAGACAGGGCTGGCAGCCCCAGCATTTT; cdr3_aa: CASSGRQGWQPQHF
clone_size: .; j_call: TRBJ2-7; d_call: TRBD1; v_call: TRBV5-6; cdr3_nt: TGTGCCAGCAGCGCCCAGGGGGCGCCTCCCTACGAGCAGTACTTC; cdr3_aa: CASSAQGAPPYEQYF
clone_size: few; j_call: TRBJ2-5; d_call: TRBD1; v_call: TRBV5-5; cdr3_nt: TGTGCCAGCATCCCGTCCGGGACAGGGGGGTGGAATGAGCAGCTCTTC; cdr3_aa: CASIPSGTGGWNEQLF
clone_size: few; j_call: TRBJ2-1; d_call: .; v_call: TRBV29-1; cdr3_nt: TGCAGCGCCGCACCTCCGGGGAAGGTTAATGAGCAGTTCTTC; cdr3_aa: CSAAPPGKVNEQFF
clone_size: .; j_call: TRBJ2-3; d_call: TRBD1; v_call: TRBV7-8; cdr3_nt: TGTGCCAGCAGCCCTACGTGGACAGGGGGTGGCCCAGATACGCAGTATTTT; cdr3_aa: CASSPTWTGGGPDTQYF
clone_size: many; j_call: TRBJ2-1; d_call: .; v_call: TRBV7-9; cdr3_nt: TGTGCCAGCAGCTTAGAAGTGTACAATGAGCAGTTCTTC; cdr3_aa: CASSLEVYNEQFF
clone_size: many; j_call: TRBJ2-6; d_call: .; v_call: TRBV3-1; cdr3_nt: TGTGCCAGCAGCCAAGGACACGGACTCACCACTGGGGCCAACGTCCTGACTTTC; cdr3_aa: CASSQGHGLTTGANVLTF
clone_size: .; j_call: TRBJ2-3; d_call: .; v_call: TRBV21-1; cdr3_nt: TGTGCCAGCATCTACCAAAGGGCCAGGGGCACAGATACGCAGTATTTT; cdr3_aa: CASIYQRARGTDTQYF
clone_size: .; j_call: TRBJ2-1; d_call: .; v_call: TRBV2; cdr3_nt: TGTGCCAGCAGTGCCCAGGGTAGCAATGAGCAGTTCTTC; cdr3_aa: CASSAQGSNEQFF
clone_size: .; j_call: TRBJ2-5; d_call: .; v_call: TRBV3-1; cdr3_nt: TGTGCCAGCAGCCAATTTGACGTCGACCAAGAGACCCAGTACTTC; cdr3_aa: CASSQFDVDQETQYF
clone_size: .; j_call: TRBJ2-5; d_call: .; v_call: TRBV3-1; cdr3_nt: TGTGCCAGCAGCCAAGACTATGAGCGGAAAGAGACCCAGTACTTC; cdr3_aa: CASSQDYERKETQYF
clone_size: .; j_call: TRBJ2-7; d_call: .; v_call: TRBV11-2; cdr3_nt: TGTGCCAGCAGCTTATGGGGCAGGGTCGGCGAGCAGTACTTC; cdr3_aa: CASSLWGRVGEQYF